The clone carrying this T cell receptor beta chain was observed at least ten times. The sample belongs to a study of early T cells in non-severe SARS-CoV-2 infection. TCRdb re-analysed the 5' RACE reads in MiXCR, keeping a single row per CDR3 protein. The profile covers tens of thousands of distinct CDR3 sequences, with around 9.1% appearing a single time and 4.2% taken by the ten largest. This CDR3 contains 14 residues. Trimming took off 0 bases at V and 4 bases at J, with 9 bases between the two ends. Germline assignment: CDR1 LGHDT and CDR2 YNNKEL (reference sequence). The sequenced material came from whole blood. This sequence originates from an adult who was a healthcare worker with PCR-confirmed SARS-CoV-2 infection or an uninfected control (not recorded which). The gene calls are TRBV3-1 and TRBJ1-1; no definite D call. CDR3 residues: CASSQDWSITEAFF. CDR3 nucleotides: TGTGCCAGCAGCCAAGATTGGTCGATCACTGAAGCTTTCTTT.